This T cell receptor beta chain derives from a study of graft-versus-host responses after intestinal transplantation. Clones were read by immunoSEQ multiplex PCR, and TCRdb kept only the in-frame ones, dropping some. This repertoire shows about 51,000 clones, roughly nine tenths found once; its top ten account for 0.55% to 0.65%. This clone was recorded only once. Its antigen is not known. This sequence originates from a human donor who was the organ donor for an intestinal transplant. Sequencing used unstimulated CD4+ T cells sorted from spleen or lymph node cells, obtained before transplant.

Here the CDR3 reads CASSDLAGGYNEQFF. The DNA for the CDR3 is TGTGCCAGCAGCGACTTAGCGGGAGGTTACAATGAGCAGTTCTTC. The J gene is TRBJ2-1, the V gene TRBV11-3; 10 nucleotides match TRBD2. V trimming: 5 bases; J trimming: 4 bases; junction bases outside the gene matches: 5. The germline V gene encodes CDR1 SGHNT and CDR2 YENEEA. The CDR3 length is 15 residues.